The text below deals with one TCR beta chain. Antigen unknown. These data are taken from a study of T cell responses to AZD1222 COVID-19 vaccine. Study-level results: Across the whole spike, CD4 TCRs peaked at regions 160-218 and 743-854. Scientists sampled the repertoires only once the peak T cell response had passed. Close to half of spike-specific TCRs reportedly recognize unmutated variant regions.

Data came from immunoSEQ multiplex PCR; TCRdb stores just in-frame clones and leaves some out. The data hold approximately 77,000 clones, with 80% to 90% observed a single time. Specimen: peripheral blood, collected 28 days after the second AZD1222 dose. The sequence came from an adult who received the AZD1222 COVID-19 vaccine.

The CDR3 region has the DNA TGTGCCAGTAGTATGGCGCCAGGGGTAAGAGATGAGCAGTTCTTC. The encoded protein is CASSMAPGVRDEQFF. This chain uses TRBV19 with TRBJ2-1, with D perhaps matching TRBD1 (6 bases). CDR1 is LNHDA, CDR2 SQIVND, per germline (reference sequence). CDR3 length: 15 amino acids. Trimming removed 3 bases from V and 8 bases from J, with 17 bases in between.